These 16 T cell receptor beta chains came from one sample sequenced in a study of T cells in Graves' hyperthyroidism and ophthalmopathy. RNA transcripts gave rise to amplified TCR beta CDR3 regions. In the first-round RT-PCR of the TCR CDR3, the HTBI primer set was used. MiXCR was run by TCRdb on the multiplex PCR reads, yielding one entry per CDR3 protein. Of 450,000 to 700,000 distinct CDR3 sequences listed, 40% to 55% are singletons. The material sequenced was peripheral blood or thyroid tissue (not recorded which). The receptors derive from a woman between 18 and 29 years old with Graves' hyperthyroidism.

On this clonotype: One end of the junction varies from germline; a read error may be responsible. This chain uses TRBV24-1 with TRBJ2-5, with no clear D. Per the germline V gene, CDR1 is KGHDR and CDR2 is SFDVKD. CDR3 length: 14 residues. CDR3 in DNA: TGTGCCAGCAGTTTGATATCCAGTATAGAGACCCAGTACTTC. Translating gives CASSLISSIETQYF.

This clonotype was seen many times. The genes are TRBV7-6 and TRBJ2-7, with 9 bases that match TRBD1. The CDR3 has 15 amino acids. J was trimmed by 4 bases and V by 1 base; bases with no gene match: 5. Germline V gene lookup returns CDR1 SGHVS and CDR2 FNYEAQ. This chain's CDR3 is CASSLGGDREYEQYF. The CDR3 bases are TGTGCCAGCAGCTTAGGAGGGGACAGGGAATACGAGCAGTACTTC.

This clonotype occurred a few times. The V gene is TRBV19, the J gene TRBJ2-7, with a tentative D call TRBD2 (6 bases). CDR1 and CDR2 (germline): LNHDA, SQIVND (reference sequence). This CDR3 has 14 residues. V gave up 3 bases and J gave up 5 bases, with 14 bases separating them. The CDR3 nucleotides are TGTGCCAGTAGTATCTCCGGGAGTTTCAACGAGCAGTACTTC. Protein sequence: CASSISGSFNEQYF.

The rearrangement links TRBV25-1 to TRBJ1-1; D call uncertain. Germline V gene sequence: CDR1 MGHDK, CDR2 SYGVNS. V was shortened by 4 bases and J by 5 bases, with 11 bases between the two germline ends. This CDR3 has 13 amino acids. CDR3 DNA: TGTGCCAGCAGTGCTCACCCCGGGACTGAAGCTTTCTTT. This encodes CASSAHPGTEAFF.

This clonotype was counted ten times or more. The chain is built from TRBV13 and TRBJ2-7; TRBD2 is a possible D gene (5 bases). CDR1 and CDR2 from the germline V gene are PRHDT and FYEKMQ (reference sequence). V was shortened by 5 bases and J by 4 bases, with 9 bases between the two germline ends. The length of the CDR3 is 12 residues. The DNA of the CDR3 is TGTGCCAGCAGCCAACTAGATTACGAGCAGTACTTC. Translating it yields CASSQLDYEQYF.

This chain connects TRBV9 to TRBJ2-7; 7 nucleotides align to TRBD1. V trimming: 0 bases; J trimming: 3 bases; junction bases outside the gene matches: 9. Germline lookup yields CDR1 SGDLS and CDR2 YYNGEE. The CDR3 loop spans 16 amino acids. This CDR3 is CASSVGQGWMGYEQYF. CDR3 in DNA: TGTGCCAGCAGCGTAGGACAGGGATGGATGGGCTACGAGCAGTACTTC.

There are a few counts of this clonotype. The chain joins TRBV30 to TRBJ1-1, with D hard to call. V was cut by 4 bases and J by 8 bases, with 11 bases left in between. There are 11 residues in the CDR3. Germline V CDR1 and CDR2: GTSNPN, SVGIG (reference sequence). CDR3 in amino acids: CAWKDGPEAFF. The CDR3 bases are TGTGCCTGGAAGGACGGACCCGAAGCTTTCTTT.

V gene TRBV19 combines with J gene TRBJ2-2, with 7 nucleotides matching TRBD2. CDR1 is LNHDA and CDR2 is SQIVND in the germline V gene (reference sequence). The CDR3 covers 15 residues. The V segment lost 3 bases and the J segment 4 bases; nucleotides outside the gene matches: 5. CDR3 sequence reads: CASSIAGEATGELFF. The DNA of the CDR3 is TGTGCCAGTAGTATCGCGGGAGAGGCCACCGGGGAGCTGTTTTTT.

This clonotype has only a few counts. V and J are TRBV2 and TRBJ2-1; TRBD2 aligns across 13 bases. CDR3 length: 13 residues. The V and J ends lost 8 bases and 12 bases, in that order; junction bases with no gene match: 7. The V gene's germline CDR1 is SNHLY and CDR2 FYNNEI. The CDR3 DNA sequence: TGTGCCAGCCCTTGGACTAGCGGGAGTTGGCAGTTCTTC. Translated: CASPWTSGSWQFF.

This rearrangement joins TRBV12-3 or TRBV12-4 to TRBJ1-1; tentatively, D is TRBD1 (5 bases). This CDR3 has 12 amino acids. Deletions cut 6 bases from V and 5 bases from J, with 10 bases between. CDR3 region: CASRRGTTEAFF. The CDR3 bases are TGTGCCAGCAGGAGGGGCACGACTGAAGCTTTCTTT.

This clonotype was found many times. The chain is built from TRBV20-1 and TRBJ2-5, with D perhaps TRBD1 (6 bases). The CDR3 is made up of 13 amino acids. V lost 6 bases and J lost 2, with 13 bases in between. Germline V gene data show CDR1 as DFQATT and CDR2 as SNEGSKA (reference sequence). The CDR3 region is CSARQASQETQYF. CDR3 nucleotides: TGCAGTGCAAGACAGGCCTCGCAAGAGACCCAGTACTTC.

This clonotype was detected only once. The CDR3 DNA sequence: TGTGCCATCAGTGGGACTAAGCTCTTTGGGGCCAACGTCCTGACTTTC. Its protein is CAISGTKLFGANVLTF. The chain employs TRBV10-3 and TRBJ2-6; D might be TRBD2 (6 bases). The V and J ends lost 4 bases and 3 bases respectively, with 13 bases between them. Germline CDR1 is ENHRY and CDR2 is SYGVKD. This CDR3 comprises 16 residues.

This clonotype appeared many times. The DNA for the CDR3 is TGCGCCAGCAGCTTGACAGTAGGGGGCTATGGCTACACCTTC. Encoded protein: CASSLTVGGYGYTF. The chain has TRBV5-1 and TRBJ1-2; perhaps TRBD1 as D (6 bases). The germline V and J ends were trimmed by 1 base and 4 bases, with 11 bases remaining between them. The V gene's germline CDR1 is SGHRS and CDR2 YFSETQ. This CDR3 has 14 residues.

This rearrangement joins TRBV7-6 to TRBJ2-7, with D possibly matching TRBD2 (5 bases). Trimming cost V 2 bases and J 6 bases, with 20 bases left between them. Germline V gene lookup returns CDR1 SGHVS and CDR2 FNYEAQ. The CDR3 sequence is 16 residues long. The CDR3, as DNA: TGTGCCAGCAGCTTAACCATGAACACCGGGGAAGCCGAGCAGTACTTC. It yields the protein CASSLTMNTGEAEQYF.

This clonotype was recorded a few times. The chain is built from TRBV2 and TRBJ2-1; 9 bases are shared with TRBD2. This CDR3 comprises 14 residues. V gave up 5 bases and J gave up 8 bases; unmatched junction bases: 7. CDR1 is SNHLY and CDR2 is FYNNEI in the germline V gene. This chain's CDR3 is CASSHGLASHEQFF. The CDR3 DNA sequence: TGTGCCAGCAGTCACGGACTAGCGAGCCATGAGCAGTTCTTC.

This clonotype showed up just once. This chain joins TRBV29-1 and TRBJ2-5; D is possibly TRBD2 (6 bases). The CDR3 covers 11 residues. The V gene's germline CDR1 is SQVTM and CDR2 ANQGSEA. DNA for the CDR3: TGCAGACTAGCAGGAGGAGAGACCCAGTACTTC. Its protein is CRLAGGETQYF.